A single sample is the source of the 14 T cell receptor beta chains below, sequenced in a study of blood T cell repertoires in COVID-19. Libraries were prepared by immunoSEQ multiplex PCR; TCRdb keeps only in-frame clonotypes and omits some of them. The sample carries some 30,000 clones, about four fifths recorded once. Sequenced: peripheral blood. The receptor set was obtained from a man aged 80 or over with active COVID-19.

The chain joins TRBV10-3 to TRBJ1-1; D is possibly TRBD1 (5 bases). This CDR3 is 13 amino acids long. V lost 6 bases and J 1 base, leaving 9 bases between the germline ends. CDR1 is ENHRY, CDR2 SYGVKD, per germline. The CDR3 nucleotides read TGTGCCATCAGCGGAGGGGCGAACACTGAAGCTTTCTTT. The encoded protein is CAISGGANTEAFF.

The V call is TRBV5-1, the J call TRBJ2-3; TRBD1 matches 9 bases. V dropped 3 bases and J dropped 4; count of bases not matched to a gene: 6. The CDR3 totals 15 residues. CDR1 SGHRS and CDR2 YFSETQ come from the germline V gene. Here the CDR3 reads CASSYRGQGPDTQYF. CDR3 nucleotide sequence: TGCGCCAGCAGCTACCGGGGACAGGGCCCAGATACGCAGTATTTT.

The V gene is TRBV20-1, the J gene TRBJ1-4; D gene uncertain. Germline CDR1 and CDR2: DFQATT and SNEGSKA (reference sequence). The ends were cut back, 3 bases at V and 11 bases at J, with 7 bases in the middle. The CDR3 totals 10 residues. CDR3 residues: CSAREQKLFF. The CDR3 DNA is TGCAGTGCTAGGGAGCAGAAACTGTTTTTT.

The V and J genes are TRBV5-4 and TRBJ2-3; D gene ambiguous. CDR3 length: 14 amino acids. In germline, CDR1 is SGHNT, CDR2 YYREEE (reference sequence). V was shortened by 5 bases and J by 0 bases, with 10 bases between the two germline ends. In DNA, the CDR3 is TGTGCCAGCAGTAAGAGAGAAAGCACAGATACGCAGTATTTT. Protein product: CASSKRESTDTQYF. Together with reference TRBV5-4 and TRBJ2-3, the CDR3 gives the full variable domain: ETGVTQSPTHLIKTRGQQVTLRCSSQSGHNTVSWYQQALGQGPQFIFQYYREEENGRGNFPPRFSGLQFPNYSSELNVNALELDDSALYLCASSKRESTDTQYFGPGTRLTVL.

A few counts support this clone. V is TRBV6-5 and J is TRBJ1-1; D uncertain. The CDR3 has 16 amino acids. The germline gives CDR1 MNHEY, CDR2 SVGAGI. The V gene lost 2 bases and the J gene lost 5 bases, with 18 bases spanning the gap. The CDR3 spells CASSYTLSGGRTEAFF. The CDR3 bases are TGTGCCAGCAGTTACACCCTTTCGGGAGGTCGAACTGAAGCTTTCTTT.

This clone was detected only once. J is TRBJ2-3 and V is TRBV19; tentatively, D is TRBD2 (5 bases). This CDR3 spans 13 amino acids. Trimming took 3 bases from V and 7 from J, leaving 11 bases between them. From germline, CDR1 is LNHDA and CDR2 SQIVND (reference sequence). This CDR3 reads CASSILGEYTQYF. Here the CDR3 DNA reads TGTGCCAGTAGTATCCTCGGGGAATATACGCAGTATTTT.

Written as DNA, the CDR3 is TGTGCCACCACAGGGTCCCCCGTCCGGGGCTACACCTTC. This codes for CATTGSPVRGYTF. The rearrangement uses TRBV28 and TRBJ1-2, with D possibly TRBD1 on 6 matching bases. CDR1 and CDR2 (germline): MDHEN, SYDVKM. With 10 bases removed from V and 8 bases from J, the gap between germline ends came to 20 bases. The length of the CDR3 is 13 residues.

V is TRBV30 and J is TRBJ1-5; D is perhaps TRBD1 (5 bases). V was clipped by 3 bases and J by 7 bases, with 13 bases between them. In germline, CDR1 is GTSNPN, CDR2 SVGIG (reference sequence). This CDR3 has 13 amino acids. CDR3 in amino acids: CAWSLGAAQPQHF. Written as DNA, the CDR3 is TGTGCCTGGAGCTTAGGGGCGGCGCAGCCCCAGCATTTT.

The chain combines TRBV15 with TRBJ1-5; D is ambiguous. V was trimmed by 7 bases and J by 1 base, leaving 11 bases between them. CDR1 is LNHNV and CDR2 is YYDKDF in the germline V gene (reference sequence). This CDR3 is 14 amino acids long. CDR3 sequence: CATNEVTSNQPQHF. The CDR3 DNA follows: TGTGCCACCAACGAGGTGACGAGCAATCAGCCCCAGCATTTT.

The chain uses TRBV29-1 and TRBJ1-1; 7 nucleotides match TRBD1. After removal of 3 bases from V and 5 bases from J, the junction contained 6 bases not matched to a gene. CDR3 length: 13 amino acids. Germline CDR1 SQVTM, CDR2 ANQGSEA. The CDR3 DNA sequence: TGCAGCGTTGACAGGGGACAGACGACTGAAGCTTTCTTT. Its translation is CSVDRGQTTEAFF. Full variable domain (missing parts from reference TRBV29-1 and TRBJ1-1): SAVISQKPSRDICQRGTSLTIQCQVDSQVTMMFWYRQQPGQSLTLIATANQGSEATYESGFVIDKFPISRPNLTFSTLTVSNMSPEDSSIYLCSVDRGQTTEAFFGQGTRLTVV.

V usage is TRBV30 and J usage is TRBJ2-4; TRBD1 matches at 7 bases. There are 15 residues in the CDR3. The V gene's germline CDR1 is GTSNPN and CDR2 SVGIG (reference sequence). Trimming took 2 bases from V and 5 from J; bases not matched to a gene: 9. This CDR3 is CAWSSGGNSENIQYF. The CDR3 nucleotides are TGTGCCTGGAGTTCAGGGGGAAACTCCGAAAACATTCAGTACTTC. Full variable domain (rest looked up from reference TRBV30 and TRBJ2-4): SQTIHQWPATLVQPVGSPLSLECTVEGTSNPNLYWYRQAAGRGLQLLFYSVGIGQISSEVPQNLSASRPQDRQFILSSKKLLLSDSGFYLCAWSSGGNSENIQYFGAGTRLSVL.

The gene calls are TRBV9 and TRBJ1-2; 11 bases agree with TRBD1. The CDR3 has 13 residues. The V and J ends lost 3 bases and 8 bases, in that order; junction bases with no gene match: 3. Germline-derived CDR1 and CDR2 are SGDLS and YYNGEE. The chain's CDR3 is CASSARTGGGYTF. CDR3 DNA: TGTGCCAGCAGCGCCAGGACAGGGGGCGGCTACACCTTC.

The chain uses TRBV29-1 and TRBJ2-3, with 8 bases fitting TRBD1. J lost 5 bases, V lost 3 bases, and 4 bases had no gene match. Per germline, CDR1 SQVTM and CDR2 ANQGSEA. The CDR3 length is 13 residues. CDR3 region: CSVDGRGLDTQYF. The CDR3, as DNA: TGCAGCGTTGATGGCAGGGGGCTAGATACGCAGTATTTT.

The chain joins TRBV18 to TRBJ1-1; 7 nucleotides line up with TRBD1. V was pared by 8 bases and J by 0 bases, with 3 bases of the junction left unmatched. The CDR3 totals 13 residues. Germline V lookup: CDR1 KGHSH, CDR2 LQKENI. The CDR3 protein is CASRQGVNTEAFF. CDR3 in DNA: TGTGCCAGCAGACAGGGCGTGAACACTGAAGCTTTCTTT.